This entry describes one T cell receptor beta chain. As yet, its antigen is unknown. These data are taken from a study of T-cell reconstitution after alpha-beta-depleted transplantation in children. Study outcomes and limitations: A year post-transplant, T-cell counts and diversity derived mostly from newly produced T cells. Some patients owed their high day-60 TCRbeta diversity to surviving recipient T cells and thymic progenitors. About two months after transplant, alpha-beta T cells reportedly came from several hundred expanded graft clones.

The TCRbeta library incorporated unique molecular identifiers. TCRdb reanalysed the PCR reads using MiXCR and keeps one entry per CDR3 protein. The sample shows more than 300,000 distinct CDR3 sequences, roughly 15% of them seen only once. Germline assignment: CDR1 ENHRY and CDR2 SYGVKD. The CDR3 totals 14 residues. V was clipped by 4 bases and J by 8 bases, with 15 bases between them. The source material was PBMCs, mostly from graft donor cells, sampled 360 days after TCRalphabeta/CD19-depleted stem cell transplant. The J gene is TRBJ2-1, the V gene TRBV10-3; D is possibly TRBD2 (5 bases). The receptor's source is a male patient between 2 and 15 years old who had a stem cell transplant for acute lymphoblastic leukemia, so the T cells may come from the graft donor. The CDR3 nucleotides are TGTGCCATCAGTGGACTCCGGGGATGGGATGAGCAGTTCTTC. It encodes CAISGLRGWDEQFF.